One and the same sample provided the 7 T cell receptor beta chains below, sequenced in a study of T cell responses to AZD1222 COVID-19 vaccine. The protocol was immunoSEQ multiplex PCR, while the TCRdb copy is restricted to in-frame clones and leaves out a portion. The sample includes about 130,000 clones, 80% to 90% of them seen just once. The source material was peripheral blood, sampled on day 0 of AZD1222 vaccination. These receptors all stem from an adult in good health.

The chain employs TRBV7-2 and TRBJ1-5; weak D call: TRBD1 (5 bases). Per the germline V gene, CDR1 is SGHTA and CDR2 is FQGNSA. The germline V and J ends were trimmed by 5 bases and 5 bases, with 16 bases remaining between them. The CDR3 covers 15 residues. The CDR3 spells CASSPTGTGYQPQHF. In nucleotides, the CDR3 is TGTGCCAGCAGCCCGACCGGGACGGGGTATCAGCCCCAGCATTTT.

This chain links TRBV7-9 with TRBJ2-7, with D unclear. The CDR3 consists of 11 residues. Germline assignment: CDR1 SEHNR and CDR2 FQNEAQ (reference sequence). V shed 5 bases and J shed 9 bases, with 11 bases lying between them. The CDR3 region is CASSPANLQYF. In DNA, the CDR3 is TGTGCCAGCAGCCCGGCTAATCTGCAGTACTTC.

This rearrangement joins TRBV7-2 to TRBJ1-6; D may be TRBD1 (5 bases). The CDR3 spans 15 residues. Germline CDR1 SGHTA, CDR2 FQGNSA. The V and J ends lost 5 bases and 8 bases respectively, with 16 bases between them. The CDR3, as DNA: TGTGCCAGCAGCGGCCGGGGGAGGGCCGATTCACCCCTCCACTTT. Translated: CASSGRGRADSPLHF.

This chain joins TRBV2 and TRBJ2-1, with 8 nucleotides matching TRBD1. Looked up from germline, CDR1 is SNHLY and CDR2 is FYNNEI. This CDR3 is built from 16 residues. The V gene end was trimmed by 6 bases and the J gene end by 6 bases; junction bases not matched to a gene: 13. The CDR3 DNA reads TGTGCCAGCAGAGACCAGGGGGCCTTAGACCCCAATGAGCAGTTCTTC. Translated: CASRDQGALDPNEQFF.

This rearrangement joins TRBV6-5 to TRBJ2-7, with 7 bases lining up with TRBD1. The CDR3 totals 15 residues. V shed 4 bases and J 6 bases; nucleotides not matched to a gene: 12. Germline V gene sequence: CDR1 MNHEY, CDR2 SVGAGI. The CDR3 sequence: CASSSTGTAHSEQYF. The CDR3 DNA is TGTGCCAGCAGTTCGACCGGGACAGCCCACTCCGAGCAGTACTTC.

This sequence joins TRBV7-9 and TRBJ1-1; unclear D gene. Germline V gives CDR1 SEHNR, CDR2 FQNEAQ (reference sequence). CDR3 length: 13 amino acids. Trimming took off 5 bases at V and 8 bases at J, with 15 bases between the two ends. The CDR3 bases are TGTGCCAGCAGCCCCTTAGGGAGTATGGAAGCTTTCTTT. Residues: CASSPLGSMEAFF.

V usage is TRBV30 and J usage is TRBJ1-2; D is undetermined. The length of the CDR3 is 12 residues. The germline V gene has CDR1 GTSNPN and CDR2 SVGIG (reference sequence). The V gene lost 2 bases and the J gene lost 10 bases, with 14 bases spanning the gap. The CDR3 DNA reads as TGTGCCTGGAGTCGCGATCTCCGTGACTACACCTTC. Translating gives CAWSRDLRDYTF. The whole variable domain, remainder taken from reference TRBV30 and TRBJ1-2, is SQTIHQWPATLVQPVGSPLSLECTVEGTSNPNLYWYRQAAGRGLQLLFYSVGIGQISSEVPQNLSASRPQDRQFILSSKKLLLSDSGFYLCAWSRDLRDYTFGSGTRLTVV.